The T cell receptor beta chain described here comes from a study of blood T cell repertoires in COVID-19. The overall study: In each case, the material was cDNA or gDNA derived from T cells, B-cell-depleted T cells, or PBMCs.

Per the original methods: Estimated nucleated cell counts came from reference gene primer amplification. TCRdb's table, derived via immunoSEQ multiplex PCR, lists solely in-frame clones and lacks some. That table gives V, J and clone size, and the DNA gave D and trimming. In the table there are roughly 210,000 clones, roughly 90% of which are singletons. Germline CDR1 SGHTA, CDR2 FQGNSA. The ends lost 3 bases at V and 5 bases at J; junction bases unmatched: 3. This CDR3 contains 14 residues. The source is a man in his 70s with acute or convalescent COVID-19. The rearrangement uses TRBV7-2 and TRBJ1-5; TRBD1 matches 8 bases. Sequences were obtained from peripheral blood. This CDR3 is CASSFKQGDQPQHF. The CDR3, as DNA: TGTGCCAGCAGCTTTAAACAGGGGGATCAGCCCCAGCATTTT.